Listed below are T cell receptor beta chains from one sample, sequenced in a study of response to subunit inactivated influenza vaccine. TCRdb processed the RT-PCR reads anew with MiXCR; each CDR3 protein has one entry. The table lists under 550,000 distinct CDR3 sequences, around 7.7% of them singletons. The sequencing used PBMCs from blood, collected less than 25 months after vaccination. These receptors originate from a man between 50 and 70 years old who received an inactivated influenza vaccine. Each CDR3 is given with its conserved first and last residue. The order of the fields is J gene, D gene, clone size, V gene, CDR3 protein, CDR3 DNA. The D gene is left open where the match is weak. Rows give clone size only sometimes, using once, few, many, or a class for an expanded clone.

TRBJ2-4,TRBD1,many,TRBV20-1,CSARGQEFLSDKNIQYF,TGCAGTGCTAGGGGACAGGAGTTCCTTAGTGACAAAAACATTCAGTACTTC
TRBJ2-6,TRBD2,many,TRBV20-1,CSAQSGGLRGANVLTF,TGCAGTGCACAGAGCGGGGGGCTTCGAGGGGCCAACGTCCTGACTTTC
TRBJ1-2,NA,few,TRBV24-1,CATSDFTAKEGVGYTF,TGTGCCACCAGTGATTTTACGGCGAAAGAAGGGGTCGGCTACACCTTC
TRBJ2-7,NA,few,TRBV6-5,CASSSLRVNSYEQYF,TGTGCCAGCAGTTCTCTGCGGGTAAACTCCTACGAGCAGTACTTC
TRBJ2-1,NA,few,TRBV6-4,CASSDLGGGGNEQFF,TGTGCCAGCAGTGACTTGGGGGGAGGAGGCAATGAGCAGTTCTTC
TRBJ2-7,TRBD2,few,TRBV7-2,CASSLVTSGNEQYF,TGTGCCAGCAGCTTGGTGACTAGCGGGAACGAGCAGTACTTC
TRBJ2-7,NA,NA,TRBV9,CASSVGMGIRHEQYF,TGTGCCAGCAGCGTAGGAATGGGTATTCGGCACGAGCAGTACTTC
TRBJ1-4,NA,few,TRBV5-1,CASSLSGPNEKLFF,TGCGCCAGCAGCTTGAGTGGCCCTAATGAAAAACTGTTTTTT
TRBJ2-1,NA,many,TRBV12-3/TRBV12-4,CASTGEHYNEQFF,TGTGCCAGCACAGGGGAGCACTACAATGAGCAGTTCTTC
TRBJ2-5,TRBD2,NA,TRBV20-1,CSATGTSVLETQYF,TGCAGTGCAACCGGGACTAGCGTTTTAGAGACCCAGTACTTC
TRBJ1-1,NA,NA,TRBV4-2,CASSQGVGLNTEAFF,TGTGCCAGCAGCCAAGGTGTCGGGCTGAACACTGAAGCTTTCTTT
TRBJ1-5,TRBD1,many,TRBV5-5,CASSSGTAGLPQHF,TGTGCCAGCAGCTCGGGGACAGCCGGGTTGCCCCAGCATTTT
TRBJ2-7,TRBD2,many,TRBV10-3,CAARGTSGYEQYF,TGTGCCGCCCGTGGGACTAGCGGCTACGAGCAGTACTTC
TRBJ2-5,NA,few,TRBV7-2,CASSLIPGRQETQYF,TGTGCCAGCAGCTTAATTCCGGGGAGACAAGAGACCCAGTACTTC
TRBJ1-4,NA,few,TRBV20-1,CSASFLSEKLFF,TGCAGTGCTAGTTTTCTTTCGGAAAAACTGTTTTTT
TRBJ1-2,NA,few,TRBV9,CASSGPGDGYNYGYTF,TGTGCCAGCAGCGGCCCCGGAGACGGTTACAACTATGGCTACACCTTC
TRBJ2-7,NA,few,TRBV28,CASSRRQVYEQYF,TGTGCCAGCAGCCGAAGACAGGTCTACGAGCAGTACTTC
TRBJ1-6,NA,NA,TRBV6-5,CASSYSKNSPLHF,TGTGCCAGCAGTTACTCGAAGAACTCACCCCTCCACTTT